One and the same sample provided the 18 T cell receptor beta chains below, sequenced in a study of T cell responses to AZD1222 COVID-19 vaccine (dated by TCRdb to the early 2020s). The sample's time point label, decoded: about 28 days (+/-7) after the second vaccine dose. Library generation was performed with the immunoSEQ multiplex PCR assay. TCRdb stores this immuneACCESS table with in-frame sequences only. Part of the clones is absent; in the studies checked, under half of the shortfall reflects unresolved V genes, and no reason is known for the rest. The table for this sample lists around 140,000 clones; about nine tenths of them were counted only once. Jointly, the top ten make up 1.5% to 2% of the sample. Source: peripheral blood, taken 28 days after the second AZD1222 dose. The receptors were gathered from an adult who received the AZD1222 COVID-19 vaccine.

The chain recombines TRBV21-1 with TRBJ2-2; TRBD2 was called by the table and not checked on the DNA. TRBV21-1 has pseudogene status. The CDR3 is 18 amino acids. In nucleotides, the CDR3 is TGTGCCAGCAGCAATCGGACTAGCGGGAGAAGGGGCCCCGGGGAGCTGTTTTTT. This sequence encodes CASSNRTSGRRGPGELFF.

V gene TRBV7-2 combines with J gene TRBJ2-2; the match to TRBD2 covers 7 bases. The CDR3 loop spans 16 amino acids. Germline trimming cut 1 base from V and 6 bases from J; bases unmatched to any gene: 8. Looked up from germline, CDR1 is SGHTA and CDR2 is FQGNSA. Written as DNA, the CDR3 is TGTGCCAGCAGCTTAGTTGTATGGACTAGGCCCGGGGAGCTGTTTTTT. Protein product: CASSLVVWTRPGELFF.

The CDR3 here is CASKPTGSGQPQHF. The CDR3 DNA is TGTGCCAGCAAACCGACAGGGTCTGGCCAGCCCCAGCATTTT. V is TRBV6-5 and J is TRBJ1-5; TRBD1 aligns across 7 bases. Germline loops: CDR1 MNHEY, CDR2 SVGAGI. The J segment lost 7 bases and the V segment lost 7 bases, leaving 10 bases of the junction unmatched. The CDR3 has 14 amino acids.

This chain uses TRBV6-6 with TRBJ1-1, with D maybe TRBD1 (5 bases). The length of the CDR3 is 15 residues. Germline V gene data show CDR1 as MNHNY and CDR2 as SVGAGI (reference sequence). Trimming removed 0 bases at V and 1 base at J, with 9 bases between. The CDR3 DNA follows: TGTGCCAGCAGTTACTCGGCAGGACAGAACACTGAAGCTTTCTTT. Residues: CASSYSAGQNTEAFF.

This chain joins TRBV3-1 (or the pseudogene TRBV3-2) and TRBJ1-2; D not certain. V was shortened by 2 bases and J by 4 bases, with 14 bases between the two germline ends. This CDR3 comprises 15 residues. Germline values: CDR1 LGHDT, CDR2 YNNKEL (reference sequence). The CDR3 DNA sequence: TGTGCCAGCAGCCAACAGAGACCAAATTTCTATGGCTACACCTTC. Residues: CASSQQRPNFYGYTF.

The rearrangement uses TRBV28 and TRBJ1-1; D might be TRBD1 (5 bases). The CDR3 consists of 15 residues. The V end was cut by 8 bases, the J end by 0 bases, with 16 bases between. Germline V lookup: CDR1 MDHEN, CDR2 SYDVKM. CDR3 sequence reads: CASGAGSAMNTEAFF. As DNA, the CDR3 is TGTGCCAGCGGTGCAGGGAGTGCGATGAACACTGAAGCTTTCTTT.

The chain links TRBV15 to TRBJ1-1, with unresolved D. The CDR3 sequence is 12 residues long. In germline, CDR1 is LNHNV, CDR2 YYDKDF (reference sequence). V was cut by 2 bases and J by 2 bases, with 3 bases left in between. The CDR3 DNA reads as TGTGCCACCAGCAGAATAAACACTGAAGCTTTCTTT. This translates into CATSRINTEAFF.

This clone appeared once. The chain joins TRBV19 to TRBJ2-4, with TRBD1 identical over 12 bases. CDR3 length: 15 residues. From germline, CDR1 is LNHDA and CDR2 SQIVND (reference sequence). The junction had 8 bases not matched to a gene; V was cut back by 7 bases and J by 7 bases. The CDR3 loop is CASTGDRGLRNIQYF. The CDR3 nucleotides are TGTGCCAGTACAGGGGACAGGGGGCTTCGGAACATTCAGTACTTC.

The rearrangement links TRBV6-5 to TRBJ2-2, with unresolved D. Germline V gene lookup returns CDR1 MNHEY and CDR2 SVGAGI. V was trimmed by 6 bases and J by 6 bases, leaving 8 bases between them. The CDR3 is 12 residues long. CDR3 protein: CASSQFPGELFF. The CDR3 coding sequence is TGTGCCAGCAGCCAGTTTCCCGGGGAGCTGTTTTTT.

The chain combines TRBV24-1 with TRBJ2-5; 8 bases align to TRBD2. Per the germline V gene, CDR1 is KGHDR and CDR2 is SFDVKD. The CDR3 is 16 residues long. J gave up 1 base and V 4 bases, and 7 bases lay outside the gene matches. CDR3 sequence reads: CATSDPGGGSQETQYF. In DNA form, the CDR3 reads TGTGCCACCAGTGACCCGGGGGGGGGTTCCCAAGAGACCCAGTACTTC.

The J gene is TRBJ1-1, the V gene TRBV5-4; unclear D gene. The ends were cut back, 0 bases at V and 1 base at J, with 13 bases in the middle. The CDR3 runs to 16 residues. Germline values: CDR1 SGHNT, CDR2 YYREEE (reference sequence). The CDR3 here is CASSLEGTRRNTEAFF. CDR3 DNA sequence: TGTGCCAGCAGCTTGGAGGGAACTAGACGGAACACTGAAGCTTTCTTT. Full variable domain (outside the CDR3, taken from reference TRBV5-4 and TRBJ1-1): ETGVTQSPTHLIKTRGQQVTLRCSSQSGHNTVSWYQQALGQGPQFIFQYYREEENGRGNFPPRFSGLQFPNYSSELNVNALELDDSALYLCASSLEGTRRNTEAFFGQGTRLTVV.

The V call is TRBV7-9, the J call TRBJ2-1; D is perhaps TRBD1 (6 bases). Germline V gene lookup returns CDR1 SEHNR and CDR2 FQNEAQ (reference sequence). This CDR3 comprises 11 residues. V lost 5 bases and J lost 10, with 9 bases in between. CDR3 residues: CASSNGTEQFF. The CDR3 DNA follows: TGTGCCAGCAGCAACGGGACAGAGCAGTTCTTC.

V gene TRBV3-1 (or the pseudogene TRBV3-2) combines with J gene TRBJ2-1; D unclear. Trimming pared 0 bases from V and 9 bases from J, leaving 9 bases between. This CDR3 is 13 amino acids long. Germline V CDR1 and CDR2: LGHDT, YNNKEL (reference sequence). CDR3: CASSQELDGEQFF. The CDR3, as DNA: TGTGCCAGCAGCCAAGAATTAGATGGTGAGCAGTTCTTC.

The CDR3 loop is CASSVGTSGSSREQYF. The CDR3 DNA reads as TGTGCCAGCAGCGTTGGGACTAGCGGCTCCTCGCGAGAGCAGTACTTC. The chain links TRBV11-1 to TRBJ2-7; 11 nucleotides agree with TRBD2. The CDR3 extends over 16 amino acids. Germline V CDR1 and CDR2: SGHAT, FQDESV (reference sequence). Germline trimming cut 5 bases from V and 7 bases from J; bases unmatched to any gene: 13.

The rearrangement uses TRBV15 and TRBJ1-5, with unresolved D. The V gene's germline CDR1 is LNHNV and CDR2 YYDKDF (reference sequence). With 0 bases removed from V and 4 bases from J, the gap between germline ends came to 4 bases. The CDR3 is made up of 13 amino acids. Here the CDR3 reads CATSRDPNQPQHF. The CDR3 DNA is TGTGCCACCAGCAGAGATCCGAATCAGCCCCAGCATTTT.

The chain uses TRBV5-5 and TRBJ1-3; unclear D gene. CDR1 is SGHKS and CDR2 is YYEKEE in the germline V gene (reference sequence). The V end lost 0 bases, the J end lost 1 base, and 14 bases lay between the germline ends. CDR3 length equals 17 residues. CDR3 nucleotide sequence: TGTGCCAGCAGCTTGGGGTTCGGGTCCTCATCTGGAAACACCATATATTTT. It yields the protein CASSLGFGSSSGNTIYF.

V and J are TRBV30 and TRBJ1-4, with no clear D. Germline CDR1 GTSNPN, CDR2 SVGIG (reference sequence). CDR3 length: 14 amino acids. V was clipped by 0 bases and J by 7 bases, with 12 bases between them. This CDR3 is CAWSVSLTTEKLFF. CDR3 DNA sequence: TGTGCCTGGAGTGTATCCTTGACAACTGAAAAACTGTTTTTT. The full variable domain, completed using reference TRBV30 and TRBJ1-4, is SQTIHQWPATLVQPVGSPLSLECTVEGTSNPNLYWYRQAAGRGLQLLFYSVGIGQISSEVPQNLSASRPQDRQFILSSKKLLLSDSGFYLCAWSVSLTTEKLFFGSGTQLSVL.

This chain uses TRBV11-2 with TRBJ2-7; TRBD2 matches at 8 bases. The CDR3 contains 17 residues. J gave up 1 base and V 0 bases, and 8 bases lay outside the gene matches. Germline assignment: CDR1 SGHAT and CDR2 FQNNGV. The CDR3 loop reads CASSLDGGAAQSYEQYF. Here the CDR3 DNA reads TGTGCCAGCAGCTTAGACGGGGGGGCGGCGCAGTCCTACGAGCAGTACTTC.